This record looks at one T cell receptor (beta chain) sequence and its context. The record originates from a study of blood T cell repertoires in COVID-19. Study-wide context: The United States, Italy and Spain were the sources of the acute and convalescent COVID-19 samples. In each case, the material was cDNA or gDNA derived from T cells, B-cell-depleted T cells, or PBMCs.

Authors' processing steps: Cell counts per sample came from amplifying reference gene primers. Measured with immunoSEQ multiplex PCR; TCRdb has only the in-frame clones, and not every one. From that table come the V and J calls and clone size; the DNA was used to work out D and trimming. In the table there are approximately 170,000 clones, around 85% of which are singletons. J gave up 4 bases and V 4 bases, and 4 bases lay outside the gene matches. The CDR3 extends over 15 amino acids. CDR1 is LGHDT, CDR2 YNNKEL, per germline (reference sequence). The sequencing input was peripheral blood. The V call is TRBV3-1 (or the pseudogene TRBV3-2), the J call TRBJ2-1; the match to TRBD2 covers 10 bases. This TCR came from a man in his 60s who had recovered from COVID-19. CDR3 sequence reads: CASSPETSGYNEQFF. The CDR3 nucleotides are TGTGCCAGCAGCCCTGAGACTAGCGGGTACAATGAGCAGTTCTTC.